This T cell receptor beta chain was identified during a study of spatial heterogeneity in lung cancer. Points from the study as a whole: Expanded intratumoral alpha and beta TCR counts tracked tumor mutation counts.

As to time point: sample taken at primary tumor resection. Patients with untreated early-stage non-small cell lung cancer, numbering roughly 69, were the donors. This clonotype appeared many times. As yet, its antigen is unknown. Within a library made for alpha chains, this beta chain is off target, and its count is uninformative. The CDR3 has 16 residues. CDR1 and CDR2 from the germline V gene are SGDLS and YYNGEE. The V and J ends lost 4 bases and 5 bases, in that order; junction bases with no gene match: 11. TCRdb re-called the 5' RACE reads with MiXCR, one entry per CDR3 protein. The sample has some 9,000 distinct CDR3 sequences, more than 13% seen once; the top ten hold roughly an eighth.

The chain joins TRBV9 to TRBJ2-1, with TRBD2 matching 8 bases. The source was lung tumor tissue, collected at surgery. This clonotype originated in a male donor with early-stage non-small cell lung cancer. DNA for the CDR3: TGTGCCAGCAGCCTAGGCGGGACTAGTATCCACAATGAGCAGTTCTTC. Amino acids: CASSLGGTSIHNEQFF.